What follows are 30 T cell receptor beta chains derived from one specimen sequenced in a study of early T cells in non-severe SARS-CoV-2 infection. One entry per CDR3 protein results from TCRdb running MiXCR on the 5' RACE reads. The sample includes about 48,000 distinct CDR3 sequences, around 6.4% of them seen just once. The sequenced sample was whole blood, obtained at baseline. These receptors were obtained from an adult who was a healthcare worker with PCR-confirmed SARS-CoV-2 infection or an uninfected control (not recorded which).

This clonotype was seen at least ten times. V is TRBV19 and J is TRBJ1-5; unclear D gene. Deletions cut 3 bases from V and 2 bases from J, with 14 bases between. Looked up from germline, CDR1 is LNHDA and CDR2 is SQIVND (reference sequence). The CDR3 is made up of 16 amino acids. This CDR3 is CASSIWEGLGNQPQHF. The CDR3 coding sequence is TGTGCCAGTAGTATTTGGGAAGGGCTGGGCAATCAGCCCCAGCATTTT.

This clonotype was detected only a few times. This chain links TRBV29-1 with TRBJ2-7; maybe TRBD1 (6 bases). V lost 4 bases to trimming and J lost 5 bases, with 9 bases between them. The CDR3 contains 11 residues. The germline gives CDR1 SQVTM, CDR2 ANQGSEA. CDR3 loop: CSVARGHEQYF. As DNA, the CDR3 is TGCAGCGTTGCCAGGGGTCACGAGCAGTACTTC.

This clonotype has a handful of counts. The chain couples TRBV2 to TRBJ2-2; D uncertain. The length of the CDR3 is 11 residues. The germline V and J ends were trimmed by 7 bases and 6 bases, with 6 bases remaining between them. Germline V lookup: CDR1 SNHLY, CDR2 FYNNEI. The CDR3, as DNA: TGTGCCAGCAAGCTTTCCGGGGAGCTGTTTTTT. Translated, it gives CASKLSGELFF.

The gene calls are TRBV28 and TRBJ2-1, with a possible D match to TRBD1 (5 bases). The germline V gene has CDR1 MDHEN and CDR2 SYDVKM. This CDR3 region has 15 residues. The V end was cut by 5 bases, the J end by 4 bases, with 15 bases between. CDR3 amino acids: CASSPSPDRYNEQFF. The DNA for the CDR3 is TGTGCCAGCAGTCCCAGCCCCGACAGATACAATGAGCAGTTCTTC.

This clonotype has a single count. J is TRBJ1-5 and V is TRBV12-3 or TRBV12-4; TRBD1 matches 9 bases. V dropped 6 bases and J dropped 0; count of bases not matched to a gene: 9. There are 17 residues in the CDR3. In DNA, the CDR3 is TGTGCCAGCAGCCAGGGACAGGGATTTCTTAGCAATCAGCCCCAGCATTTT. As protein: CASSQGQGFLSNQPQHF.

The J gene is TRBJ1-2, the V gene TRBV7-2, with 9 bases aligning to TRBD1. From germline, CDR1 is SGHTA and CDR2 FQGNSA. V lost 3 bases and J lost 0; bases outside the gene matches: 8. This CDR3 contains 17 residues. The CDR3 region is CASSFPTGGLANYGYTF. The CDR3 nucleotides read TGTGCCAGCAGCTTTCCGACAGGGGGGCTAGCTAACTATGGCTACACCTTC.

This clonotype was counted ten times or more. The V call is TRBV5-5, the J call TRBJ1-5; D is ambiguous. Germline V CDR1 and CDR2: SGHKS, YYEKEE (reference sequence). Trimming stripped 0 bases from V and 2 bases from J, with 6 bases between. The CDR3 loop spans 14 amino acids. The DNA for the CDR3 is TGTGCCAGCAGCTTGGACGGTGGCAATCAGCCCCAGCATTTT. Translating gives CASSLDGGNQPQHF.

V usage is TRBV5-4 and J usage is TRBJ1-3; 7 nucleotides line up with TRBD1. The CDR3 is made up of 16 amino acids. Germline assignment: CDR1 SGHNT and CDR2 YYREEE (reference sequence). V was pared by 4 bases and J by 3 bases, with 10 bases of the junction left unmatched. As DNA, the CDR3 is TGTGCCAGCAGCCTGCCACAGGGGAATGGTGGAAACACCATATATTTT. It is translated as CASSLPQGNGGNTIYF.

This clonotype turned up a few times. The V and J genes are TRBV28 and TRBJ2-3; D not resolved. CDR1 is MDHEN, CDR2 SYDVKM, per germline. V lost 3 bases to trimming and J lost 7 bases, with 8 bases between them. The CDR3 spans 12 residues. CDR3 amino acids: CASSFSGYTQYF. DNA for the CDR3: TGTGCCAGCAGTTTCTCTGGCTATACGCAGTATTTT.

CDR3 sequence (DNA): TGTGCCAGCAGCTTAGCGGCGGGCCCGACCTACGAGCAGTACTTC. Residues: CASSLAAGPTYEQYF. The chain joins TRBV7-2 to TRBJ2-7; a weak D match, TRBD2 (5 bases). Trimming took off 0 bases at V and 2 bases at J, with 11 bases between the two ends. The CDR3 runs 15 residues. From germline, CDR1 is SGHTA and CDR2 FQGNSA.

This clonotype occurred a few times. This chain connects TRBV28 to TRBJ1-6, with D possibly TRBD1 on 5 matching bases. The CDR3 sequence is 15 residues long. V shed 2 bases and J shed 9 bases, with 14 bases lying between them. Germline assignment: CDR1 MDHEN and CDR2 SYDVKM. CDR3 protein: CASSLGAGYSSPLHF. The CDR3 DNA reads as TGTGCCAGCAGTTTAGGGGCAGGGTACTCTTCACCCCTCCACTTT.

This clonotype was observed many times. V is TRBV19 and J is TRBJ2-3, with a possible D match to TRBD1 (5 bases). The CDR3 is 15 amino acids. Germline V gives CDR1 LNHDA, CDR2 SQIVND (reference sequence). The V end was cut by 3 bases, the J end by 0 bases, with 10 bases between. The CDR3 DNA follows: TGTGCCAGTAGTATTGGGGCAGCGAGCACAGATACGCAGTATTTT. It yields the protein CASSIGAASTDTQYF.

The genes are TRBV3-2 and TRBJ2-1; the D segment call TRBD1 is taken from the table without a DNA check. TRBV3-2 is flagged as a pseudogene. The CDR3 runs 16 residues. CDR3 sequence reads: CASSQTPAGDIYEQFF. The CDR3 DNA follows: TGTGCCAGCAGCCAAACCCCGGCAGGTGATATCTACGAGCAGTTCTTC.

This clonotype was observed at least ten times. V is TRBV9 and J is TRBJ1-2; D is ambiguous. Per germline, CDR1 SGDLS and CDR2 YYNGEE. The CDR3 is made up of 13 amino acids. V was pared by 4 bases and J by 4 bases, with 11 bases between. CDR3 DNA: TGTGCCAGCAGCCCCCGACTTGGCTATGGCTACACCTTC. Encoded protein: CASSPRLGYGYTF.

The table lists this clonotype with a few counts. The V gene is TRBV5-1, the J gene TRBJ2-7; 7 bases are shared with TRBD2. V shed 1 base, J shed 2 bases, and the junction held 9 bases outside the gene matches. Germline V gene data show CDR1 as SGHRS and CDR2 as YFSETQ. The CDR3 totals 16 residues. CDR3 residues: CASSLISSGLTYEQYF. CDR3 DNA: TGCGCCAGCAGCTTGATATCTAGCGGACTTACCTACGAGCAGTACTTC.

This clonotype occurred many times. The V call is TRBV19, the J call TRBJ2-1; no clear D gene. The CDR3 is 13 residues long. The germline CDR1 and CDR2 sequences are LNHDA and SQIVND (reference sequence). Trimming left V 6 bases short and J 7 bases short, with 13 bases between. The CDR3 DNA is TGTGCCAGTAGACACGAGGCAAGGAATGAGCAGTTCTTC. This translates into CASRHEARNEQFF. Complete variable domain (other parts from reference TRBV19 and TRBJ2-1): DGGITQSPKYLFRKEGQNVTLSCEQNLNHDAMYWYRQDPGQGLRLIYYSQIVNDFQKGDIAEGYSVSREKKESFPLTVTSAQKNPTAFYLCASRHEARNEQFFGPGTRLTVL.

The J gene is TRBJ2-2, the V gene TRBV6-5, with 9 bases matching TRBD1. V dropped 5 bases and J dropped 5; count of bases not matched to a gene: 3. Germline V gene sequence: CDR1 MNHEY, CDR2 SVGAGI. The CDR3 sequence is 14 residues long. The CDR3 DNA follows: TGTGCCAGCAGTCCCGGACAGGGGACCGGGGAGCTGTTTTTT. It specifies CASSPGQGTGELFF.

In this sample, this clonotype turned up many times. The chain joins TRBV7-2 to TRBJ2-3; 14 nucleotides line up with TRBD2. This CDR3 contains 17 residues. Germline V gives CDR1 SGHTA, CDR2 FQGNSA. J lost 3 bases, V lost 5 bases, and 7 bases had no gene match. The CDR3 loop is CASSQTSGRVVTDTQYF. In DNA form, the CDR3 reads TGTGCCAGCAGCCAGACTAGCGGGAGGGTTGTTACAGATACGCAGTATTTT.

Ten or more counts support this clonotype. This chain uses TRBV19 with TRBJ2-6, with 7 bases lining up with TRBD1. The V gene's germline CDR1 is LNHDA and CDR2 SQIVND (reference sequence). This CDR3 is 16 amino acids long. After removal of 4 bases from V and 0 bases from J, the junction contained 3 bases not matched to a gene. The CDR3, as DNA: TGTGCCAGTAGTAAGGGACAGATCTCTGGGGCCAACGTCCTGACTTTC. It encodes CASSKGQISGANVLTF.

This clonotype qualifies as medium-sized. This chain uses TRBV7-9 with TRBJ2-3; 9 nucleotides line up with TRBD1. Germline assignment: CDR1 SEHNR and CDR2 FQNEAQ (reference sequence). The J segment lost 4 bases and the V segment lost 4 bases, leaving 18 bases of the junction unmatched. There are 19 residues in the CDR3. The CDR3 DNA reads TGTGCCAGCAGCTCATATTTCACGGACAGGGGATTTGTCGCAGATACGCAGTATTTT. This encodes CASSSYFTDRGFVADTQYF.

The chain carries TRBV11-2 and TRBJ2-5; TRBD1 might be the D (6 bases). Trimming took off 5 bases at V and 2 bases at J, with 15 bases between the two ends. Germline V gives CDR1 SGHAT, CDR2 FQNNGV. The CDR3 loop spans 15 amino acids. The CDR3 DNA sequence: TGTGCCAGCAGCGCCACGTGGACAGCACAAGAGACCCAGTACTTC. This encodes CASSATWTAQETQYF. Combining the CDR3 with reference TRBV11-2 and TRBJ2-5 gives the whole variable domain EAGVAQSPRYKIIEKRQSVAFWCNPISGHATLYWYQQILGQGPKLLIQFQNNGVVDDSQLPKDRFSAERLKGVDSTLKIQPAKLEDSAVYLCASSATWTAQETQYFGPGTRLLVL.

The sample holds a few counts of this clonotype. The J gene is TRBJ1-4, the V gene TRBV4-2; the D gene is possibly TRBD1 (5 bases). Per germline, CDR1 LGHNA and CDR2 YNFKEQ. The CDR3 is made up of 15 amino acids. Trimming removed 3 bases at V and 8 bases at J, with 16 bases between. DNA for the CDR3: TGTGCCAGCAGCCATGGGGGGAGAGGGTACGAAAAACTGTTTTTT. Protein product: CASSHGGRGYEKLFF.

This clonotype was detected a few times. The V gene is TRBV7-9, the J gene TRBJ1-2, with 8 bases that match TRBD1. V shed 1 base and J 10 bases; nucleotides not matched to a gene: 5. In germline, CDR1 is SEHNR, CDR2 FQNEAQ (reference sequence). The length of the CDR3 is 13 residues. The CDR3 protein is CASSLGQGADYTF. The CDR3 DNA follows: TGTGCCAGCAGCTTAGGTCAGGGGGCTGACTACACCTTC. The full variable domain, completed using reference TRBV7-9 and TRBJ1-2, is DTGVSQNPRHKITKRGQNVTFRCDPISEHNRLYWYRQTLGQGPEFLTYFQNEAQLEKSRLLSDRFSAERPKGSFSTLEIQRTEQGDSAMYLCASSLGQGADYTFGSGTRLTVV.

This clonotype was picked up many times. CDR3 protein: CASSQGWSSQGYTF. CDR3 in DNA: TGCGCCAGCAGCCAAGGATGGAGTAGTCAGGGCTACACCTTC. The chain joins TRBV4-3 to TRBJ1-2; D remains unclear. This CDR3 has 14 amino acids. Germline V lookup: CDR1 LGHNA, CDR2 YSLEER. Trimming took off 1 base at V and 8 bases at J, with 14 bases between the two ends.

This clonotype was seen at least ten times. The V call is TRBV5-1, the J call TRBJ2-1; 7 positions match TRBD2. CDR1 is SGHRS, CDR2 YFSETQ, per germline. The CDR3 sequence is 18 residues long. After removal of 0 bases from V and 0 bases from J, the junction contained 9 bases not matched to a gene. This CDR3 is CASSLASVGGSSYNEQFF. In DNA, the CDR3 is TGCGCCAGCAGCTTGGCCAGTGTTGGCGGGAGCTCCTACAATGAGCAGTTCTTC.

V usage is TRBV10-3 and J usage is TRBJ2-2; D is perhaps TRBD1 (5 bases). The CDR3 covers 14 residues. The ends were cut back, 10 bases at V and 0 bases at J, with 12 bases in the middle. Germline V gives CDR1 ENHRY, CDR2 SYGVKD. The DNA of the CDR3 is TGTGCCACCCTTCAGGGTTCGAACACCGGGGAGCTGTTTTTT. The encoded protein is CATLQGSNTGELFF.

CDR3 sequence (DNA): TGCGCCAGCAGCCAAGAAATCCTGGGACTAGCGAACAATGAGCAGTTCTTC. This translates into CASSQEILGLANNEQFF. The rearrangement uses TRBV4-1 and TRBJ2-1, with TRBD2 matching over 10 bases. CDR3 length equals 17 residues. Germline lookup yields CDR1 MGHRA and CDR2 YSYEKL. With 0 bases clipped from V and 5 bases from J, the junction kept 7 bases outside the gene matches.

This clonotype was seen a single time. The chain joins TRBV6-6 to TRBJ2-2; 11 nucleotides align to TRBD2. V gave up 4 bases and J gave up 0 bases; unmatched junction bases: 10. Germline CDR1 is MNHNY and CDR2 is SVGAGI (reference sequence). The CDR3 runs 19 residues. The DNA of the CDR3 is TGTGCCAGCAGTTTCTCGGGGCTAGCGGGAGGATCGAACACCGGGGAGCTGTTTTTT. Translating it yields CASSFSGLAGGSNTGELFF.

This clonotype occurred many times. This chain joins TRBV4-3 and TRBJ2-1; no clear D. The V gene lost 0 bases and the J gene lost 9 bases, with 12 bases spanning the gap. Germline CDR1 and CDR2: LGHNA and YSLEER. This CDR3 region has 14 residues. CDR3 nucleotides: TGCGCCAGCAGCCAAGACGGCATCCGTGGTGAGCAGTTCTTC. It yields the protein CASSQDGIRGEQFF.

This clonotype was recorded at least ten times. The rearrangement joins TRBV3-1 to TRBJ2-7; D remains unclear. Germline values: CDR1 LGHDT, CDR2 YNNKEL (reference sequence). The CDR3 is made up of 13 amino acids. Trimming shortened V by 0 bases and J by 9 bases, and 12 bases separated the two germline ends. In DNA form, the CDR3 reads TGTGCCAGCAGCCAAGATCAACGATATTCGCAGTACTTC. Amino acid sequence: CASSQDQRYSQYF.